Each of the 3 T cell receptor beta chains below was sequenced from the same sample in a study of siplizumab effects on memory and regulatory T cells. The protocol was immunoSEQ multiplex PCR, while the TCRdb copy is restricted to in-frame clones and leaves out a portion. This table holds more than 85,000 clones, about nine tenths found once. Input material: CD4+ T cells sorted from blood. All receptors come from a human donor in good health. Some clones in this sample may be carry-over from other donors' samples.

The CDR3 loop reads CASSIDENQPQHF. The CDR3 coding sequence is TGTGCCAGTAGTATTGATGAAAATCAGCCCCAGCATTTT. V gene TRBV19 combines with J gene TRBJ1-5; D uncertain. This CDR3 is 13 amino acids long. Trimming cost V 3 bases and J 4 bases, with 7 bases left between them. Germline assignment: CDR1 LNHDA and CDR2 SQIVND (reference sequence).

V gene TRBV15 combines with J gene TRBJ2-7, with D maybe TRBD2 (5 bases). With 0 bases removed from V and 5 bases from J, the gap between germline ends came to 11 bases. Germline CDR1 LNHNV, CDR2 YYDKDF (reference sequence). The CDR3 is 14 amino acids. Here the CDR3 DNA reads TGTGCCACCAGCAGAGATGGGCGGGTGGACGAGCAGTACTTC. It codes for CATSRDGRVDEQYF. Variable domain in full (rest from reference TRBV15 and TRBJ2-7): DAMVIQNPRYQVTQFGKPVTLSCSQTLNHNVMYWYQQKSSQAPKLLFHYYDKDFNNEADTPDNFQSRRPNTSFCFLDIRSPGLGDTAMYLCATSRDGRVDEQYFGPGTRLTVT.

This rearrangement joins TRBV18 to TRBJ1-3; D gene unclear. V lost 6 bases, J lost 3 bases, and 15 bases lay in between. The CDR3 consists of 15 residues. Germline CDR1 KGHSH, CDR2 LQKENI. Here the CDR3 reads CASSNTGGIGNTIYF. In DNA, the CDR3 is TGTGCCAGCTCGAACACGGGAGGAATTGGAAACACCATATATTTT.